Following are 6 T cell receptor beta chains from one sample sequenced in a study of CD8 T cells in Susac syndrome. Random hexamers primed reverse transcription of roughly 0.5 to 1 ug RNA. Each CDR3 protein gets one entry after TCRdb re-called the immunoSEQ multiplex PCR reads with MiXCR. Of 150,000 to 190,000 distinct CDR3 sequences listed, roughly 95% are singletons. Sequenced input: CD4+ T cells from PBMCs. These receptors originate from a human donor with Susac syndrome.

The gene calls are TRBV6-6 and TRBJ2-7; 9 positions agree with TRBD1. Germline-derived CDR1 and CDR2 are MNHNY and SVGAGI (reference sequence). J was trimmed by 3 bases and V by 9 bases; bases with no gene match: 12. The CDR3 has 15 residues. Written as DNA, the CDR3 is TGTGCCAGTAAAGACCGGACAGGGGTGGGCTACGAGCAGTACTTC. This gives the protein CASKDRTGVGYEQYF.

This sequence joins TRBV18 and TRBJ2-1; TRBD2 might be the D (6 bases). V lost 0 bases and J lost 7, with 19 bases in between. CDR1 is KGHSH, CDR2 LQKENI, per germline. The CDR3 is made up of 17 amino acids. DNA of the CDR3: TGTGCCAGCTCACCACCGGGCGCCACTAGCCACTCGAATGAGCAGTTCTTC. Its translation is CASSPPGATSHSNEQFF.

The chain recombines TRBV7-9 with TRBJ1-5, with D tentatively TRBD1 (5 bases). Germline assignment: CDR1 SEHNR and CDR2 FQNEAQ (reference sequence). With 5 bases removed from V and 5 bases from J, the gap between germline ends came to 16 bases. The CDR3 consists of 15 residues. The CDR3 protein is CASSQGTAAYQPQHF. The CDR3 nucleotides are TGTGCCAGCAGCCAAGGGACGGCCGCCTATCAGCCCCAGCATTTT.

The rearrangement links TRBV20-1 to TRBJ2-1, with TRBD1 matching 7 bases. Germline trimming cut 4 bases from V and 6 bases from J; bases unmatched to any gene: 3. The length of the CDR3 is 12 residues. Germline-derived CDR1 and CDR2 are DFQATT and SNEGSKA (reference sequence). CDR3 in DNA: TGCAGTGCTAAAGAGGGGGCCAATGAGCAGTTCTTC. Its protein product is CSAKEGANEQFF.

The chain uses TRBV29-1 and TRBJ1-2; 9 bases are shared with TRBD1. Per the germline V gene, CDR1 is SQVTM and CDR2 is ANQGSEA. Trimming at V came to 6 bases and at J to 6 bases, leaving 2 bases not matched to a gene. The CDR3 length is 11 residues. CDR3 sequence (DNA): TGCAGCGTGGGGACAGGGAATGGCTACACCTTC. It is translated as CSVGTGNGYTF. The full variable domain, with the rest looked up from reference TRBV29-1 and TRBJ1-2, is SAVISQKPSRDICQRGTSLTIQCQVDSQVTMMFWYRQQPGQSLTLIATANQGSEATYESGFVIDKFPISRPNLTFSTLTVSNMSPEDSSIYLCSVGTGNGYTFGSGTRLTVV.

The chain couples TRBV4-1 to TRBJ1-4; perhaps TRBD1 as D (5 bases). This CDR3 has 15 residues. Germline V gene sequence: CDR1 MGHRA, CDR2 YSYEKL. Deletions cut 0 bases from V and 6 bases from J, with 11 bases between. Here the CDR3 reads CASSQDGLGDEKLFF. The CDR3 region has the DNA TGCGCCAGCAGCCAAGATGGGTTGGGGGATGAAAAACTGTTTTTT.